This T cell receptor (beta chain) stems from a study of shared clonotypes between healthy human individuals. The study used about 84 million PBMCs per unsorted sample for genomic DNA. Libraries were prepared by immunoSEQ multiplex PCR; TCRdb keeps only in-frame clonotypes and omits some of them. The data hold fewer than 550,000 clones, with 60% to 80% observed a single time. Sequenced material: PBMCs. The clonotype originates from a woman aged 35 to 49 in good health. Some clones in this sample may be carry-over from other donors' samples.

Here the CDR3 DNA reads TGCAGCGTTGAACAGGGCAGTAGGAGCTACACCTTC. Residues: CSVEQGSRSYTF. The rearrangement uses TRBV29-1 and TRBJ1-2; possible D gene TRBD1, 5 bases. With 2 bases removed from V and 9 bases from J, the gap between germline ends came to 13 bases. CDR1 SQVTM and CDR2 ANQGSEA come from the germline V gene. This CDR3 has 12 amino acids.